This TCR beta chain was identified during a study of T-cell reconstitution after alpha-beta-depleted transplantation in children. Trimming removed 3 bases at V and 6 bases at J, with 12 bases between. The CDR3 loop spans 14 amino acids. For TCRbeta, the library was prepared with unique molecular identifiers. TCRdb called the PCR reads again in MiXCR, with one record for every CDR3 protein. The data show 600,000 to 700,000 distinct CDR3 sequences, 16% seen once. The receptor was derived from a human donor who donated a stem cell graft to a child with acute myeloid leukemia. The source material was PBMCs from the stem cell graft donor, sampled from the stem cell graft. The chain is built from TRBV12-3 or TRBV12-4 and TRBJ2-1; D might be TRBD2 (6 bases). The CDR3 spells CASSLTGDSNEQFF. In DNA form, the CDR3 reads TGTGCCAGCAGTTTGACGGGGGATAGCAATGAGCAGTTCTTC.